The sequence of this T cell receptor beta chain was determined in a study of molecular identifiers for immune sequencing clone quantification. In TCRdb, the PCR reads were re-called with MiXCR into one record per CDR3 protein. Here the sample spans tens of thousands of distinct CDR3 sequences, around 18% being singletons. This clonotype was seen at least ten times. The CDR3 loop spans 16 amino acids. Trimming cost V 2 bases and J 0 bases, with 8 bases left between them. Germline loops: CDR1 SGHTA, CDR2 FQGNSA. The receptor comes from a human donor in good health. Some libraries in this study had Jurkat cell RNA spiked in. The rearrangement links TRBV7-2 to TRBJ1-6; D ambiguous. Material: naive CD8+ T cells from blood, with Jurkat cell RNA spiked in. Stated subset: FACS-sorted CD8+CD4-CCR7+CD45RA+ naive T cells. CDR3 sequence (DNA): TGTGCCAGCAGCTTAATCTTGGTCTCCTATAATTCACCCCTCCACTTT. Its protein product is CASSLILVSYNSPLHF.